This T cell receptor beta chain was observed in a study of T cell changes during pregnancy in multiple sclerosis. The data were produced by immunoSEQ multiplex PCR, yet TCRdb's version contains in-frame clones alone and is incomplete. Of over 80,000 clones in the sample, approximately 90% were seen once. V was clipped by 2 bases and J by 6 bases, with 11 bases between them. The CDR3 consists of 15 residues. From germline, CDR1 is MNHNS and CDR2 SASEGT. Sample: peripheral blood, taken in the second trimester of pregnancy. This TCR came from a female donor in good health, enrolled as a control in a pregnancy study. The J gene is TRBJ1-6, the V gene TRBV6-1, with D perhaps matching TRBD1 (5 bases). The CDR3 bases are TGTGCCAGCAGTGAAAGGAGACAGCTTAATTCACCCCTCCACTTT. Amino acid sequence: CASSERRQLNSPLHF.